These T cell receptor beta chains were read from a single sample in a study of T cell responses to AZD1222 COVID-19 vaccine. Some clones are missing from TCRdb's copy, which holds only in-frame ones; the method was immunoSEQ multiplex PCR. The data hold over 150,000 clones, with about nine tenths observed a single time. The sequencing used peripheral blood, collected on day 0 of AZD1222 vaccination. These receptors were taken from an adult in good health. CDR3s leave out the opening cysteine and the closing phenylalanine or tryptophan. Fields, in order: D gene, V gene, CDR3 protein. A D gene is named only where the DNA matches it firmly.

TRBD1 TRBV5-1 ASSRGQGGTDTQY
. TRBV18 ASSPWDDGYT
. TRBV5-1 ASSSYLAGPGELF
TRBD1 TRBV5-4 ASWSGTGGAEAF
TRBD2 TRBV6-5 ASSSRGGHNEQF
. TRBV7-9 ASSLVNTEAF
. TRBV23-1 ASSQLGARGYT
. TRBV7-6 ASSLGQPFSGNTIY
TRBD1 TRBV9 ASSVEARGNTIY
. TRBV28 ASSLLGTGAF
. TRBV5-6 ASSLAGGGGYT
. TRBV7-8 ASSAQSIQPQH
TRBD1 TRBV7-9 ASSLWQTPRTGGAGGYT
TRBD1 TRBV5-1 ASRETGGPDTQY
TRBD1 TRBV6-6 AEGTGGSTEAF
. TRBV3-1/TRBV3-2 ASSQEVQAHGYT
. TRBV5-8 ASSLAGTAIQPQH
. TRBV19 ASSIEGTLDSYDEQY
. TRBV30 AWNRALDTLSSGNTIY
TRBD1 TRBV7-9 ASSKWTGGAGTEAF
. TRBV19 ASNNVQGSGNTIY
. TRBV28 ASSSPRPQH
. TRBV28 ASRRDATDTQY
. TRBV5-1 ASSWGQTKDTQY
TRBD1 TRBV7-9 ASSMGQGVKNEQY
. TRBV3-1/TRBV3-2 ASSQVGGPFGRNYGYT
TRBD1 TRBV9 ASSVAGTGTHEQY
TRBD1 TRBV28 ASSDIRTTGSGEKLF
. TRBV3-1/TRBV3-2 ASSQTGNEQF
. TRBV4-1 ASSLVAGDETQY
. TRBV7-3 ASSLEGSVGYGYT
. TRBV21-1 ASSARDSRAEAKNIQY
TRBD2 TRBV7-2 ASSLNGLAVETQY
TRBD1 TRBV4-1 ASSQVTGGISNQPQH
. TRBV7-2 ASSSDSGRSGELF
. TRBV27 ASSPLYGYT
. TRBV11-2 ASSLQGNYGYT
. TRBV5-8 ASSQFGGNSPLH
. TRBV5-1 ASSLHNEQF
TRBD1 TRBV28 ASSFIPSTGSNEQY
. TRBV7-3 ASSPTSDSMVEAF
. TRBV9 ASSSGNLNTEAF
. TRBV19 ASSSNPTRNEQF
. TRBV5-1 ASSLETRSYGYT
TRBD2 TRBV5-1 ASSSLPLAGSLYNEQF
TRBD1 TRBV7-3 ASSPAPTGYYEQY
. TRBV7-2 ASSLISGSISGNTIY
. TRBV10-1 ASSEAAHTEAF
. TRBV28 ASSLVDYGYT
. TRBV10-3 AISAYREEAF
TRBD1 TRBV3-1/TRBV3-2 ASSQRGQAPAREQY
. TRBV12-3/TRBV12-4 ASRDGAYEQY
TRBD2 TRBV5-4 ASGTSGGADTQY
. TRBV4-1 ASSQYQGNFYEQY
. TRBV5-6 ASTLLSSYEQY
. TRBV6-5 ASRRPGSYEQY